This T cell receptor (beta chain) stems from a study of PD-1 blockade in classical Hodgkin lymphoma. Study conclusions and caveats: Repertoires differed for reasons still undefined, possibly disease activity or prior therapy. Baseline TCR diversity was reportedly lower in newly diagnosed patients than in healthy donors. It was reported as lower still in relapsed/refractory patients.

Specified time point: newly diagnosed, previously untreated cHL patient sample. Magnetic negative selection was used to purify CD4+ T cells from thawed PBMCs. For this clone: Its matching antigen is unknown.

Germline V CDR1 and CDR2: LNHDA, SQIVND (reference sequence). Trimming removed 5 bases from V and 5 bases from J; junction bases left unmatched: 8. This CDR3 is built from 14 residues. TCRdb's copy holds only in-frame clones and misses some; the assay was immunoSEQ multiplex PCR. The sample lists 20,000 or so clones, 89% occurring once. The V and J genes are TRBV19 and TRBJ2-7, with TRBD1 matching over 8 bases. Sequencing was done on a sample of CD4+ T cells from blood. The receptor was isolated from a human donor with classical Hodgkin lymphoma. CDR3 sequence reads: CASSYQGALDEQYF. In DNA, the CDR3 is TGTGCCAGTAGTTACCAGGGGGCTCTCGACGAGCAGTACTTC. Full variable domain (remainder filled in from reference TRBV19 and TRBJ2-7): DGGITQSPKYLFRKEGQNVTLSCEQNLNHDAMYWYRQDPGQGLRLIYYSQIVNDFQKGDIAEGYSVSREKKESFPLTVTSAQKNPTAFYLCASSYQGALDEQYFGPGTRLTVT.